Listed here are 12 T cell receptor beta chains from one sample, sequenced in a study of cytomegalovirus exposure and HLA in healthy donors. PCR was performed using 60 Vbeta and 13 Jbeta primers. TCRdb's copy holds only in-frame clones and misses some; the assay was immunoSEQ multiplex PCR. The sample carries under 300,000 clones, approximately 70% recorded once. Input material: PBMCs. All receptors derive from a female donor in good health and CMV-seronegative.

This clone turned up a few times. This rearrangement joins TRBV9 to TRBJ1-1; no clear D gene. The CDR3 spans 14 residues. CDR1 is SGDLS, CDR2 YYNGEE, per germline. Trimming cost V 4 bases and J 1 base, with 11 bases left between them. CDR3 residues: CASSQSQANTEAFF. The CDR3 coding sequence is TGTGCCAGCAGCCAGAGTCAGGCGAACACTGAAGCTTTCTTT. The variable domain in full, with the rest retrieved from reference TRBV9 and TRBJ1-1, is DSGVTQTPKHLITATGQRVTLRCSPRSGDLSVYWYQQSLDQGLQFLIQYYNGEERAKGNILERFSAQQFPDLHSELNLSSLELGDSALYFCASSQSQANTEAFFGQGTRLTVV.

The chain couples TRBV5-1 to TRBJ2-3; tentative D call: TRBD1 (6 bases). The germline V and J ends were trimmed by 4 bases and 3 bases, with 9 bases remaining between them. The length of the CDR3 is 13 residues. Germline lookup yields CDR1 SGHRS and CDR2 YFSETQ. DNA for the CDR3: TGCGCCAGCAGCGTCGGACAGACAGATACGCAGTATTTT. Translated: CASSVGQTDTQYF.

This chain connects TRBV7-9 to TRBJ2-7, with D uncertain. The germline V gene encodes CDR1 SEHNR and CDR2 FQNEAQ (reference sequence). The V gene lost 1 base and the J gene lost 3 bases, with 7 bases spanning the gap. The CDR3 runs to 13 residues. As DNA, the CDR3 is TGTGCCAGCAGCTTAGACAGATTCTACGAGCAGTACTTC. Translated, it gives CASSLDRFYEQYF.

The genes are TRBV5-1 and TRBJ2-2; TRBD2 matches at 7 bases. The J segment lost 5 bases and the V segment lost 0 bases, leaving 7 bases of the junction unmatched. Looked up from germline, CDR1 is SGHRS and CDR2 is YFSETQ. The CDR3 extends over 16 amino acids. The DNA of the CDR3 is TGCGCCAGCAGCTTGGTTCCGGGGCGGGGGACCGGGGAGCTGTTTTTT. It translates to CASSLVPGRGTGELFF.

CDR3 nucleotide sequence: TGTGCCAGCAGCTTTGGACTAGCGGCCTCCTACGAGCAGTACTTC. Translating it yields CASSFGLAASYEQYF. J is TRBJ2-7 and V is TRBV9; 10 nucleotides match TRBD2. This CDR3 has 15 amino acids. CDR1 is SGDLS, CDR2 YYNGEE, per germline. With 4 bases clipped from V and 0 bases from J, the junction kept 4 bases outside the gene matches. The entire variable domain, with the rest obtained from reference TRBV9 and TRBJ2-7, is as follows: DSGVTQTPKHLITATGQRVTLRCSPRSGDLSVYWYQQSLDQGLQFLIQYYNGEERAKGNILERFSAQQFPDLHSELNLSSLELGDSALYFCASSFGLAASYEQYFGPGTRLTVT.

The rearrangement joins TRBV2 to TRBJ2-7, with D unresolved. Looked up from germline, CDR1 is SNHLY and CDR2 is FYNNEI. With 7 bases removed from V and 4 bases from J, the gap between germline ends came to 8 bases. The CDR3 sequence is 11 residues long. CDR3: CASTFLYEQYF. Here the CDR3 DNA reads TGTGCCAGCACCTTCCTGTACGAGCAGTACTTC.

CDR3 nucleotides: TGTGCCAGCGCGAGTGGAGCAGGGGGTGATGAAAAACTGTTTTTT. Its translation: CASASGAGGDEKLFF. V and J are TRBV19 and TRBJ1-4; the match to TRBD1 covers 7 bases. V dropped 9 bases and J dropped 6; count of bases not matched to a gene: 13. In germline, CDR1 is LNHDA, CDR2 SQIVND (reference sequence). The CDR3 consists of 15 residues.

This clone was counted only a few times. The chain recombines TRBV28 with TRBJ2-7, with TRBD2 identical over 12 bases. J was trimmed by 3 bases and V by 3 bases; bases with no gene match: 9. In germline, CDR1 is MDHEN, CDR2 SYDVKM. The CDR3 consists of 17 residues. CDR3 residues: CASSFYLAGGGRYEQYF. CDR3 bases: TGTGCCAGCAGTTTCTACCTAGCGGGAGGGGGGCGCTACGAGCAGTACTTC. Together with reference TRBV28 and TRBJ2-7, the CDR3 gives the full variable domain: DVKVTQSSRYLVKRTGEKVFLECVQDMDHENMFWYRQDPGLGLRLIYFSYDVKMKEKGDIPEGYSVSREKKERFSLILESASTNQTSMYLCASSFYLAGGGRYEQYFGPGTRLTVT.

This clone was observed a single time. V and J are TRBV9 and TRBJ2-1, with 8 bases that match TRBD2. The CDR3 consists of 15 residues. The germline V gene encodes CDR1 SGDLS and CDR2 YYNGEE. With 2 bases clipped from V and 0 bases from J, the junction kept 1 base outside the gene matches. In nucleotides, the CDR3 is TGTGCCAGCAGCGTCAGCGGGGGCTCCTACAATGAGCAGTTCTTC. This codes for CASSVSGGSYNEQFF.

This rearrangement joins TRBV13 to TRBJ2-7; 7 nucleotides line up with TRBD1. Per the germline V gene, CDR1 is PRHDT and CDR2 is FYEKMQ (reference sequence). With V trimmed by 1 base and J by 0 bases, 3 bases remained unmatched. The CDR3 contains 15 residues. The CDR3 here is CASSLATGASYEQYF. For the CDR3, the DNA is TGTGCCAGCAGCTTAGCTACAGGGGCCTCCTACGAGCAGTACTTC.

V gene TRBV11-3 combines with J gene TRBJ2-1; D gene uncertain. Between the trimmed V and J ends, which lost 0 bases and 8 bases, there was a span of 5 bases. The CDR3 is made up of 12 amino acids. CDR1 and CDR2 from the germline V gene are SGHNT and YENEEA. The CDR3 reads CASSLDSHEQFF. The CDR3 DNA is TGTGCCAGCAGCTTAGATTCTCATGAGCAGTTCTTC.

The count of this clone is one. V and J are TRBV5-1 and TRBJ2-3, with a weak D call TRBD2 (6 bases). CDR3 length equals 16 residues. V was shortened by 0 bases and J by 0 bases, with 11 bases between the two germline ends. Germline V gives CDR1 SGHRS, CDR2 YFSETQ. The DNA of the CDR3 is TGCGCCAGCAGCTTGGAGGTAGCGGTGAGCACAGATACGCAGTATTTT. It codes for CASSLEVAVSTDTQYF.